This T cell receptor (beta chain) was retrieved from a study of blood T cell repertoires in COVID-19. About the study: Sites across the United States, Italy and Spain contributed samples from acute and convalescent COVID-19.

Study processing details: Amplification from reference gene primers served as the basis for estimated nucleated cell counts. Assay used: immunoSEQ multiplex PCR; TCRdb lists only in-frame clones, some missing. That table gives V, J and clone size, and the DNA gave D and trimming. The data contain 150,000 to 200,000 clones, around 79% of them seen just once; the ten biggest clones take up around 5.9%. The CDR3 extends over 14 amino acids. The germline V gene encodes CDR1 SQVTM and CDR2 ANQGSEA. Trimming cost V 7 bases and J 4 bases, with 19 bases left between them. This chain joins TRBV29-1 and TRBJ2-5; weak D call: TRBD2 (6 bases). The TCR comes from a middle-aged woman with COVID-19, enrolled during active disease. The sequenced sample was peripheral blood. This chain's CDR3 is CSESGAGQGETQYF. The CDR3 DNA reads as TGCAGCGAGTCCGGGGCGGGGCAGGGAGAGACCCAGTACTTC.